This T cell receptor (beta chain) derives from a study of blood T cell dynamics during melanoma immunotherapy. Method: immunoSEQ multiplex PCR; TCRdb's copy keeps in-frame clones and lacks some. The sample comprises thousands of clones, more than 70% of which are singletons, and over 2% rests with the top ten. Time point indicated: week 3, after first cycle of checkpoint inhibitor. The material sequenced was blood, taken from a patient treated with checkpoint blockade. The receptor was derived from a human donor with melanoma.

CDR3 DNA: TGTGCCAGCAGCTTCAACGACGAGCAGTACTTC. It codes for CASSFNDEQYF. The chain couples TRBV5-6 to TRBJ2-7; the D is unclear. Trimming pared 2 bases from V and 5 bases from J, leaving 5 bases between. The CDR3 spans 11 residues. Germline V gene sequence: CDR1 SGHDT, CDR2 YYEEEE. The variable domain in full, completed from reference TRBV5-6 and TRBJ2-7, reads DAGVTQSPTHLIKTRGQQVTLRCSPKSGHDTVSWYQQALGQGPQFIFQYYEEEERQRGNFPDRFSGHQFPNYSSELNVNALLLGDSALYLCASSFNDEQYFGPGTRLTVT.